The clone carrying this T cell receptor (beta chain) was counted many times. Antigen: not known. With iRepertoire HTBI primers and Arm-PCR of CDR3 regions, TCR beta libraries were built. TCRdb independently ran MiXCR on the multiplex PCR reads; one entry per CDR3 protein. The sample has approximately 230,000 distinct CDR3 sequences, about 16% seen once. The CDR3 is made up of 15 amino acids. Germline V gene sequence: CDR1 SNHLY, CDR2 FYNNEI. V dropped 2 bases and J dropped 10 bases, with 19 bases sitting between them. This sample was taken from a study of regulatory T cells in long-lasting Graves disease. Study-level information: Less than 3 months of antithyroid drugs had been taken by newly diagnosed Graves' patients.

Overall study findings and caveats: Gene preferences differed: TRBV28, TRBJ1-2, TRBJ2-5 in persistent cases. Lower TCR diversity was seen in persistent Graves' patients than in newly diagnosed ones. Those with persistent disease had in common more public clonotypes (2,741) than new patients (roughly 970).

Time point given: newly diagnosed GD, antithyroid drugs for less than 3 months. Scientists built the TCR library using RNA that was extracted from PBMCs. The source is a female donor with Graves disease. This chain links TRBV2 with TRBJ2-3; maybe TRBD2 (7 bases). This material consisted of peripheral blood mononuclear cells (PBMCs), taken at new diagnosis, from a patient treated with antithyroid drugs. The CDR3 region is CASSERGRENGAQYF. The CDR3 DNA follows: TGTGCCAGCAGTGAACGGGGGCGGGAGAATGGGGCGCAGTATTTT.